A single sample gave rise to the 28 T cell receptor beta chains below, sequenced in a study of T cell repertoires in cytomegalovirus infection. TCRdb re-derived calls from the reads in MiXCR, one entry per CDR3 protein. This sample yields roughly 730,000 distinct CDR3 sequences, of which roughly 33% are seen a single time; about 20% belongs to the top ten. The antigens these receptors bind are not known. Source: cultured PBMCs, taken from culture after CMV antigen stimulation. The source is a human donor in good health (CMV status not recorded). Some clones in this sample may be carry-over from other donors' samples.

There are a few counts of this clonotype. The gene calls are TRBV7-2 and TRBJ2-7, with 14 bases matching TRBD2. After removal of 3 bases from V and 0 bases from J, the junction contained 4 bases not matched to a gene. The CDR3 runs 17 residues. CDR1 is SGHTA, CDR2 FQGNSA, per germline. The CDR3 nucleotides are TGTGCCAGCAGCTTCGGGACTAGCGGGGGCCTCTCCTACGAGCAGTACTTC. Its translation is CASSFGTSGGLSYEQYF.

This clonotype was counted a single time. CDR3 in amino acids: CSARFIRGQLYGYTF. CDR3 bases: TGCAGTGCTCGATTCATCAGGGGACAACTCTATGGCTACACCTTC. The chain recombines TRBV20-1 with TRBJ1-2; TRBD1 is a possible D gene (6 bases). V lost 5 bases to trimming and J lost 4 bases, with 20 bases between them. Per germline, CDR1 DFQATT and CDR2 SNEGSKA (reference sequence). The CDR3 spans 15 residues.

The J gene is TRBJ2-5, the V gene TRBV10-3; 10 positions match TRBD1. J lost 4 bases, V lost 3 bases, and 8 bases had no gene match. The CDR3 covers 16 residues. The V gene's germline CDR1 is ENHRY and CDR2 SYGVKD. The CDR3 region is CAISDGDRGWGETQYF. CDR3 DNA sequence: TGTGCCATCAGTGATGGGGACAGGGGCTGGGGAGAGACCCAGTACTTC.

The chain couples TRBV7-4 to TRBJ2-1; TRBD2 agrees at 10 bases. Losses at the gene ends were 2 bases for V and 4 bases for J; bases not matched to a gene: 14. The CDR3 spans 19 residues. The germline V gene has CDR1 SGHVT and CDR2 SQSDAQ. The CDR3 DNA follows: TGTGCCAGCAGCTTAACCCGGGGTAGCGGGGGGAAGGCGTACAATGAGCAGTTCTTC. Its protein product is CASSLTRGSGGKAYNEQFF.

Only one count was recorded for this clonotype. This rearrangement joins TRBV12-3 or TRBV12-4 to TRBJ2-3, with 11 bases identical to TRBD2. This CDR3 comprises 15 residues. The V segment lost 3 bases and the J segment 6 bases; nucleotides outside the gene matches: 5. CDR3 DNA: TGTGCCAGCAGTTTTATAGCGGGGGGGAAGGATACGCAGTATTTT. Protein sequence: CASSFIAGGKDTQYF.

The chain combines TRBV5-4 with TRBJ2-3; D perhaps matches TRBD1 (5 bases). This CDR3 is 13 amino acids long. V lost 2 bases and J 4 bases, leaving 8 bases between the germline ends. Germline V gene sequence: CDR1 SGHNT, CDR2 YYREEE (reference sequence). As DNA, the CDR3 is TGTGCCAGCAGCTTTCCCAGGGCAGATACGCAGTATTTT. This sequence encodes CASSFPRADTQYF.

The chain joins TRBV7-6 to TRBJ2-1; perhaps TRBD2 as D (6 bases). The germline CDR1 and CDR2 sequences are SGHVS and FNYEAQ. Trimming cost V 5 bases and J 7 bases, with 12 bases left between them. The CDR3 sequence is 13 residues long. The CDR3 DNA reads TGTGCCAGCAGCGGGGGAGGCGGGAATGAGCAGTTCTTC. The encoded protein is CASSGGGGNEQFF.

This chain connects TRBV2 to TRBJ2-7, with 8 bases matching TRBD2. The germline V gene encodes CDR1 SNHLY and CDR2 FYNNEI. The V segment lost 6 bases and the J segment 5 bases; nucleotides outside the gene matches: 9. The CDR3 contains 14 residues. CDR3: CASSAPAGANEQYF. The CDR3 bases are TGTGCCAGCAGCGCCCCAGCGGGGGCAAACGAGCAGTACTTC.

This clonotype was picked up a small number of times. This chain links TRBV20-1 with TRBJ1-1; 8 nucleotides align to TRBD1. Trimming removed 6 bases from V and 0 bases from J; junction bases left unmatched: 9. This CDR3 comprises 15 residues. Germline loops: CDR1 DFQATT, CDR2 SNEGSKA (reference sequence). This chain's CDR3 is CSATDRAGLNTEAFF. CDR3 sequence (DNA): TGCAGTGCCACGGACAGGGCCGGGCTGAACACTGAAGCTTTCTTT.

The CDR3 bases are TGCAGTGCTATCCCAGGGGCCACTAACTATGGCTACACCTTC. Translating it yields CSAIPGATNYGYTF. J is TRBJ1-2 and V is TRBV20-1, with a weak D call TRBD1 (6 bases). Germline V lookup: CDR1 DFQATT, CDR2 SNEGSKA (reference sequence). This CDR3 region has 14 residues. Trimming took 4 bases from V and 0 from J, leaving 12 bases between them.

Only a few counts were recorded for this clonotype. The chain recombines TRBV5-1 with TRBJ1-2, with D maybe TRBD1 (6 bases). Trimming took 1 base from V and 8 from J, leaving 27 bases between them. CDR3 length: 18 amino acids. Germline-derived CDR1 and CDR2 are SGHRS and YFSETQ. CDR3 residues: CASSLNGNRASLGWGYTF. The CDR3 DNA follows: TGCGCCAGCAGCTTGAATGGGAACAGGGCCTCTCTTGGCTGGGGCTACACCTTC.

The table lists this clonotype with a few counts. The rearrangement joins TRBV5-5 to TRBJ2-5; the D gene is possibly TRBD1 (6 bases). Germline assignment: CDR1 SGHKS and CDR2 YYEKEE (reference sequence). This CDR3 spans 14 amino acids. Trimming pared 0 bases from V and 4 bases from J, leaving 10 bases between. CDR3 nucleotides: TGTGCCAGCAGCTTGGAACAGGGCCCAGAGACCCAGTACTTC. Amino acid sequence: CASSLEQGPETQYF.

J is TRBJ2-5 and V is TRBV2; D possibly uses TRBD1 or TRBD2 (5 bases each). CDR1 is SNHLY, CDR2 FYNNEI, per germline. The CDR3 runs to 15 residues. Trimming cost V 7 bases and J 5 bases, with 20 bases left between them. This CDR3 is CASNQGRGLGETQYF. The CDR3 nucleotides are TGTGCCAGCAACCAGGGTAGAGGGCTGGGGGAGACCCAGTACTTC. Using reference TRBV2 and TRBJ2-5 for the parts outside the CDR3, the full variable domain is EPEVTQTPSHQVTQMGQEVILRCVPISNHLYFYWYRQILGQKVEFLVSFYNNEISEKSEIFDDQFSVERPDGSNFTLKIRSTKLEDSAMYFCASNQGRGLGETQYFGPGTRLLVL.

The J gene is TRBJ2-7, the V gene TRBV19, with TRBD1 matching over 10 bases. CDR1 and CDR2 from the germline V gene are LNHDA and SQIVND (reference sequence). The CDR3 spans 15 residues. After removal of 5 bases from V and 4 bases from J, the junction contained 8 bases not matched to a gene. The chain's CDR3 is CASSPGGQGEYEQYF. The CDR3 DNA is TGTGCCAGTAGTCCAGGCGGACAGGGGGAGTACGAGCAGTACTTC.

The rearrangement joins TRBV18 to TRBJ2-7; 7 positions match TRBD1. The CDR3 runs 17 residues. Germline values: CDR1 KGHSH, CDR2 LQKENI. The junction had 9 bases not matched to a gene; V was cut back by 0 bases and J by 1 base. The CDR3 loop reads CASSPPVLGGASYEQYF. The CDR3 nucleotides are TGTGCCAGCTCACCACCGGTTCTAGGGGGCGCGTCCTACGAGCAGTACTTC.

The rearrangement links TRBV11-2 to TRBJ2-2; no reliable D call. Trimming removed 5 bases from V and 0 bases from J, with 7 bases in between. Germline V CDR1 and CDR2: SGHAT, FQNNGV. CDR3 length: 14 amino acids. The CDR3 sequence is CASSAAPNTGELFF. CDR3 bases: TGTGCCAGCAGCGCAGCCCCGAACACCGGGGAGCTGTTTTTT. The full variable domain, completed using reference TRBV11-2 and TRBJ2-2, is EAGVAQSPRYKIIEKRQSVAFWCNPISGHATLYWYQQILGQGPKLLIQFQNNGVVDDSQLPKDRFSAERLKGVDSTLKIQPAKLEDSAVYLCASSAAPNTGELFFGEGSRLTVL.

The chain has TRBV27 and TRBJ2-1, with 7 bases identical to TRBD2. Germline CDR1 reads MNHEY; CDR2 reads SMNVEV (reference sequence). The CDR3 runs 15 residues. V lost 7 bases to trimming and J lost 0 bases; unmatched junction nucleotides: 6. The DNA for the CDR3 is TGTGCCAGCACCCCGCCGGGGGGCTCCTACAATGAGCAGTTCTTC. This translates into CASTPPGGSYNEQFF.

This clonotype was counted many times. V is TRBV6-2 or TRBV6-3 and J is TRBJ2-5; D remains unclear. The ends were cut back, 3 bases at V and 5 bases at J, with 1 base in the middle. Germline V CDR1 and CDR2: MNHEY, SVGEGT. This CDR3 region has 10 residues. The CDR3, as DNA: TGTGCCAGCAGTTATGAGACCCAGTACTTC. Amino acids: CASSYETQYF.

This chain joins TRBV12-3 or TRBV12-4 and TRBJ2-1; D is tentatively TRBD1 or TRBD2 (6 bases each). V dropped 1 base and J dropped 15 bases, with 19 bases sitting between them. The CDR3 loop spans 14 amino acids. The CDR3 region has the DNA TGTGCCAGCAGTTTAGGCCCGCACGGAGGGGGGTGGTTCTTC. Its protein is CASSLGPHGGGWFF.

This chain connects TRBV4-1 to TRBJ2-1, with D hard to call. Trimming shortened V by 5 bases and J by 8 bases, and 7 bases separated the two germline ends. Germline lookup yields CDR1 MGHRA and CDR2 YSYEKL. The CDR3 length is 11 residues. In DNA, the CDR3 is TGCGCCAGCAGCTCCACGGATGAGCAGTTCTTC. This gives the protein CASSSTDEQFF.

This clonotype was recorded a few times. The rearrangement links TRBV5-1 to TRBJ2-2; unclear D gene. Germline CDR1 is SGHRS and CDR2 is YFSETQ. This CDR3 contains 15 residues. V was clipped by 3 bases and J by 5 bases, with 14 bases between them. In nucleotides, the CDR3 is TGCGCCAGCAGCTCGCGCTCCCTAATAACCGGGGAGCTGTTTTTT. It yields the protein CASSSRSLITGELFF. The full variable domain, in which reference TRBV5-1 and TRBJ2-2 provide the parts outside the CDR3, is KAGVTQTPRYLIKTRGQQVTLSCSPISGHRSVSWYQQTPGQGLQFLFEYFSETQRNKGNFPGRFSGRQFSNSRSEMNVSTLELGDSALYLCASSSRSLITGELFFGEGSRLTVL.

This sequence joins TRBV20-1 and TRBJ1-2; D is unclear. V gave up 1 base and J gave up 4 bases, with 7 bases separating them. This CDR3 region has 12 residues. Germline CDR1 and CDR2: DFQATT and SNEGSKA (reference sequence). The DNA for the CDR3 is TGCAGTGCTAGAGTCACAAGCTATGGCTACACCTTC. Translating it yields CSARVTSYGYTF.

CDR3 protein: CASSPRGKTNEKLFF. The DNA for the CDR3 is TGCGCCAGCAGTCCCAGGGGGAAAACTAATGAAAAACTGTTTTTT. The chain couples TRBV4-3 to TRBJ1-4; 7 bases map to TRBD1. This CDR3 contains 15 residues. Per germline, CDR1 LGHNA and CDR2 YSLEER. V shed 6 bases, J shed 1 base, and the junction held 5 bases outside the gene matches.

This clonotype was recorded a few times. The genes are TRBV5-5 and TRBJ2-3; D may be TRBD2 (6 bases). The V gene's germline CDR1 is SGHKS and CDR2 YYEKEE (reference sequence). This CDR3 is 13 amino acids long. The germline V and J ends were trimmed by 6 bases and 4 bases, with 12 bases remaining between them. The CDR3 here is CASTLRGADTQYF. For the CDR3, the DNA is TGTGCCAGCACCCTGCGGGGAGCAGATACGCAGTATTTT. Together with reference TRBV5-5 and TRBJ2-3, the CDR3 gives the full variable domain: DAGVTQSPTHLIKTRGQQVTLRCSPISGHKSVSWYQQVLGQGPQFIFQYYEKEERGRGNFPDRFSARQFPNYSSELNVNALLLGDSALYLCASTLRGADTQYFGPGTRLTVL.

The chain joins TRBV20-1 to TRBJ2-3, with a weak D call TRBD2 (5 bases). Germline V gene lookup returns CDR1 DFQATT and CDR2 SNEGSKA (reference sequence). The ends were cut back, 0 bases at V and 3 bases at J, with 10 bases in the middle. This CDR3 is built from 14 residues. CDR3 sequence: CSARDWTVTDTQYF. The CDR3 DNA reads as TGCAGTGCTAGAGACTGGACTGTAACAGATACGCAGTATTTT.

V gene TRBV4-1 combines with J gene TRBJ1-2; TRBD1 aligns across 7 bases. Germline trimming cut 1 base from V and 3 bases from J; bases unmatched to any gene: 5. The CDR3 runs 15 residues. Germline lookup yields CDR1 MGHRA and CDR2 YSYEKL. Here the CDR3 DNA reads TGCGCCAGCAGCCAAGTACAGGGGTCCCACTATGGCTACACCTTC. Translation: CASSQVQGSHYGYTF.

There are a few counts of this clonotype. This chain links TRBV7-9 with TRBJ1-2, with D tentatively TRBD1 (5 bases). CDR3 length: 19 amino acids. V lost 3 bases and J lost 8, with 31 bases in between. CDR1 and CDR2 (germline): SEHNR, FQNEAQ (reference sequence). CDR3 bases: TGTGCCAGCAGCTTCGGGGCCGATTGGAGAACCCCGAGCAATAACGGCTACACCTTC. It translates to CASSFGADWRTPSNNGYTF. Together with reference TRBV7-9 and TRBJ1-2, the CDR3 gives the full variable domain: DTGVSQNPRHKITKRGQNVTFRCDPISEHNRLYWYRQTLGQGPEFLTYFQNEAQLEKSRLLSDRFSAERPKGSFSTLEIQRTEQGDSAMYLCASSFGADWRTPSNNGYTFGSGTRLTVV.

In its sample, this clonotype was seen a few times. The V call is TRBV7-2, the J call TRBJ2-5; 8 bases line up with TRBD2. This CDR3 is 15 amino acids long. CDR1 SGHTA and CDR2 FQGNSA come from the germline V gene. V shed 2 bases, J shed 5 bases, and the junction held 7 bases outside the gene matches. The CDR3, as DNA: TGTGCCAGCAGCTTACTCCCAGCGGGGGTGGAGACCCAGTACTTC. Protein product: CASSLLPAGVETQYF.